The 30 T cell receptor beta chains presented below share a single source sample, sequenced in a study of human T cells and chemical hapten exposure. The sample's time point: patch test 1, 2 weeks after DPC sensitization. The treatment: therapeutic diphenylcyclopropenone sensitization with weekly scalp DPC. Using its own MiXCR run on the RACE reads, TCRdb lists one record per CDR3 protein. The table shows 150,000 to 200,000 distinct CDR3 sequences, with roughly 15% occurring only once. The sequencing used whole blood, collected in connection with sensitization to the hapten diphenylcyclopropenone (DPC). The source is a woman aged 25-40 years with alopecia areata. Some clones in this sample may be carry-over from other donors' samples.

The genes are TRBV20-1 and TRBJ1-6; 10 bases line up with TRBD1. Germline V gives CDR1 DFQATT, CDR2 SNEGSKA (reference sequence). This CDR3 contains 15 residues. V lost 6 bases, J lost 8 bases, and 10 bases stayed unmatched. CDR3 in amino acids: CSASDRGKMDSPLHF. The CDR3 DNA is TGCAGTGCATCGGACAGGGGGAAGATGGATTCACCCCTCCACTTT.

This clonotype was picked up a small number of times. The rearrangement uses TRBV4-3 and TRBJ1-4; no reliable D call. The V end was cut by 4 bases, the J end by 2 bases, with 17 bases between. The CDR3 runs to 17 residues. From germline, CDR1 is LGHNA and CDR2 YSLEER. The DNA of the CDR3 is TGCGCCAGCAGCCCAAAGTTCCAAGGGTGGACTAATGAAAAACTGTTTTTT. This encodes CASSPKFQGWTNEKLFF.

This clonotype showed up many times. The gene calls are TRBV9 and TRBJ2-3; D remains ambiguous. Germline assignment: CDR1 SGDLS and CDR2 YYNGEE. Trimming removed 3 bases from V and 9 bases from J, with 5 bases in between. The CDR3 length is 10 residues. Here the CDR3 DNA reads TGTGCCAGCAGCGGAGCGACGCAGTATTTT. Residues: CASSGATQYF.

This clonotype was observed a handful of times. The V call is TRBV19, the J call TRBJ2-5; TRBD2 might be the D (6 bases). The germline CDR1 and CDR2 sequences are LNHDA and SQIVND (reference sequence). Trimming stripped 7 bases from V and 7 bases from J, with 19 bases between. This CDR3 spans 14 amino acids. The CDR3 bases are TGTGCCAGTACCCCCATGGGCGGGAAGGGGACCCAGTACTTC. The encoded protein is CASTPMGGKGTQYF.

This clonotype was found many times. This sequence joins TRBV7-7 and TRBJ2-2, with TRBD2 matching over 7 bases. V dropped 4 bases and J dropped 4; count of bases not matched to a gene: 6. CDR1 is SSHAT, CDR2 FNYEAQ, per germline (reference sequence). CDR3 length: 15 residues. This CDR3 is CASSSQREGTGELFF. CDR3 sequence (DNA): TGTGCCAGCAGCTCGCAGCGGGAAGGCACCGGGGAGCTGTTTTTT.

This clonotype came up a few times. The chain employs TRBV6-5 and TRBJ2-7; 11 positions match TRBD2. V was pared by 6 bases and J by 3 bases, with 7 bases of the junction left unmatched. In germline, CDR1 is MNHEY, CDR2 SVGAGI. This CDR3 comprises 15 residues. The CDR3 nucleotides read TGTGCCAGCAGCCACCAGGGACTAGCGGACTACGAGCAGTACTTC. It encodes CASSHQGLADYEQYF.

The V and J genes are TRBV5-4 and TRBJ1-1; TRBD1 matches at 9 bases. This CDR3 is 14 amino acids long. V gave up 5 bases and J gave up 4 bases; unmatched junction bases: 6. CDR1 SGHNT and CDR2 YYREEE come from the germline V gene (reference sequence). The CDR3 protein is CASRDRGGITEAFF. The CDR3 nucleotides are TGTGCCAGCAGAGACAGGGGGGGAATCACTGAAGCTTTCTTT.

The table lists this clonotype with many counts. This chain connects TRBV19 to TRBJ1-2, with 11 bases identical to TRBD1. V lost 4 bases and J lost 4; bases outside the gene matches: 20. The CDR3 covers 20 residues. The germline CDR1 and CDR2 sequences are LNHDA and SQIVND (reference sequence). CDR3 loop: CASSTRTGGTRKGIIYGYTF. The DNA for the CDR3 is TGTGCCAGTAGTACCCGGACAGGGGGCACACGTAAAGGGATTATCTATGGCTACACCTTC.

The rearrangement joins TRBV5-1 to TRBJ1-2; TRBD1 is a possible D gene (6 bases). This CDR3 region has 14 residues. In germline, CDR1 is SGHRS, CDR2 YFSETQ. Trimming removed 4 bases at V and 4 bases at J, with 14 bases between. CDR3 coding DNA: TGCGCCAGCAGCCGTGAGGGGGGCGGCTATGGCTACACCTTC. Encoded protein: CASSREGGGYGYTF.

V gene TRBV5-1 combines with J gene TRBJ2-7; possibly TRBD2 for D (5 bases). This CDR3 region has 14 residues. CDR1 is SGHRS, CDR2 YFSETQ, per germline. Trimming left V 0 bases short and J 3 bases short, with 10 bases between. CDR3 in amino acids: CASSLGAGNYEQYF. CDR3 in DNA: TGCGCCAGCAGCTTGGGGGCCGGGAACTACGAGCAGTACTTC.

This clonotype was seen more than once but under ten times. The chain links TRBV3-1 to TRBJ2-1; D uncertain. Germline CDR1 LGHDT, CDR2 YNNKEL (reference sequence). The CDR3 has 12 residues. Trimming removed 5 bases at V and 6 bases at J, with 8 bases between. DNA of the CDR3: TGTGCCAGCAGCGAAGCGCCCAATGAGCAGTTCTTC. Protein product: CASSEAPNEQFF.

The chain carries TRBV4-2 and TRBJ1-5, with no clear D. Germline V CDR1 and CDR2: LGHNA, YNFKEQ. This CDR3 contains 15 residues. The V gene lost 0 bases and the J gene lost 5 bases, with 11 bases spanning the gap. CDR3: CASSQEPGVHQPQHF. The CDR3 nucleotides read TGTGCCAGCAGCCAAGAACCCGGAGTCCATCAGCCCCAGCATTTT.

This clonotype has a single count. The rearrangement uses TRBV4-1 and TRBJ2-7; D call uncertain. The CDR3 spans 14 residues. Germline V CDR1 and CDR2: MGHRA, YSYEKL. V dropped 4 bases and J dropped 2 bases, with 12 bases sitting between them. DNA for the CDR3: TGCGCCAGCAGCCTTGGCAGGCCAACCTACGAGCAGTACTTC. Its protein product is CASSLGRPTYEQYF.

Ten or more counts support this clonotype. The chain joins TRBV24-1 to TRBJ2-1, with D tentatively TRBD2 (6 bases). Germline V gene data show CDR1 as KGHDR and CDR2 as SFDVKD. The CDR3 is made up of 16 amino acids. Trimming took off 9 bases at V and 2 bases at J, with 19 bases between the two ends. Written as DNA, the CDR3 is TGTGCCACCGCCAGCTCGGGAGTCGTAACCTACAATGAGCAGTTCTTC. Its translation: CATASSGVVTYNEQFF.

This clonotype was detected a few times. V and J are TRBV6-4 and TRBJ2-3; 9 bases are a match to TRBD2. CDR1 is MRHNA, CDR2 SNTAGT, per germline. Trimming cost V 2 bases and J 2 bases; bases outside gene matches: 5. The CDR3 contains 16 residues. The CDR3 reads CASSDTGLALTDTQYF. The CDR3 nucleotides read TGTGCCAGCAGTGACACGGGACTAGCCCTCACAGATACGCAGTATTTT.

Many counts were recorded for this clonotype. The rearrangement joins TRBV14 to TRBJ1-3; D possibly corresponds to TRBD1 (6 bases). Germline CDR1 is SGHDN and CDR2 is FVKESK. There are 17 residues in the CDR3. Trimming removed 5 bases at V and 0 bases at J, with 17 bases between. CDR3 protein: CASSTLKGDYSGNTIYF. DNA of the CDR3: TGTGCCAGCAGCACCCTGAAGGGGGACTACTCTGGAAACACCATATATTTT. Using reference TRBV14 and TRBJ1-3 for the parts outside the CDR3, the full variable domain is EAGVTQFPSHSVIEKGQTVTLRCDPISGHDNLYWYRRVMGKEIKFLLHFVKESKQDESGMPNNRFLAERTGGTYSTLKVQPAELEDSGVYFCASSTLKGDYSGNTIYFGEGSWLTVV.

This clonotype has a count of ten or more. The rearrangement links TRBV7-9 to TRBJ1-1; D remains unclear. V lost 5 bases, J lost 1 base, and 11 bases lay in between. The CDR3 length is 14 residues. CDR1 SEHNR and CDR2 FQNEAQ come from the germline V gene (reference sequence). The CDR3 DNA is TGTGCCAGCAGCGCGTCAATGGGGAACACTGAAGCTTTCTTT. Translation: CASSASMGNTEAFF.

The V and J genes are TRBV29-1 and TRBJ2-5, with TRBD2 identical over 15 bases. Trimming cost V 7 bases and J 5 bases; bases outside gene matches: 11. The CDR3 consists of 16 residues. Looked up from germline, CDR1 is SQVTM and CDR2 is ANQGSEA. The CDR3 protein is CSATTGLAGGPETQYF. The CDR3 DNA reads TGCAGCGCCACGACTGGACTAGCGGGGGGGCCGGAGACCCAGTACTTC.

This clonotype was detected ten times or more. The V and J genes are TRBV7-6 and TRBJ2-5; D is possibly TRBD1 or TRBD2 (5 bases each). Germline CDR1 is SGHVS and CDR2 is FNYEAQ. This CDR3 is built from 16 residues. V was clipped by 2 bases and J by 2 bases, with 15 bases between them. This chain's CDR3 is CASSLYMGPRQETQYF. In DNA, the CDR3 is TGTGCCAGCAGCTTATATATGGGACCTAGGCAAGAGACCCAGTACTTC.

The J gene is TRBJ1-5, the V gene TRBV28; the D is unclear. V lost 7 bases to trimming and J lost 3 bases, with 7 bases between them. Germline loops: CDR1 MDHEN, CDR2 SYDVKM. CDR3 size: 12 residues. The CDR3, as DNA: TGTGCCAGCAACCAGCTCAATCAGCCCCAGCATTTT. Translating it yields CASNQLNQPQHF.

This clonotype was picked up many times. The chain is built from TRBV29-1 and TRBJ2-5; D is uncertain. This CDR3 region has 12 residues. Germline-derived CDR1 and CDR2 are SQVTM and ANQGSEA. V lost 4 bases and J 0 bases, leaving 6 bases between the germline ends. CDR3 DNA: TGCAGCGTTGTGGGAAACCAAGAGACCCAGTACTTC. Its protein is CSVVGNQETQYF.

The V and J genes are TRBV5-8 and TRBJ1-5, with TRBD1 as a possible D gene (6 bases). With 3 bases removed from V and 4 bases from J, the gap between germline ends came to 17 bases. Germline lookup yields CDR1 SGHTS and CDR2 YDEGEE. CDR3 length: 16 amino acids. CDR3 DNA sequence: TGTGCCAGCAGCTGGTCTTCGAATACAGGGAATCAGCCCCAGCATTTT. Translated: CASSWSSNTGNQPQHF.

Only a few counts were recorded for this clonotype. V and J are TRBV4-1 and TRBJ1-1, with 8 positions matching TRBD1. The CDR3 has 16 amino acids. J lost 1 base, V lost 5 bases, and 9 bases had no gene match. Germline CDR1 MGHRA, CDR2 YSYEKL. Here the CDR3 reads CASSSRTGTGNTEAFF. CDR3 DNA: TGCGCCAGCAGCTCTCGAACCGGGACAGGGAACACTGAAGCTTTCTTT.

This clonotype was seen only a few times. The V gene is TRBV7-2, the J gene TRBJ2-7; the match to TRBD1 covers 9 bases. V trimming: 5 bases; J trimming: 3 bases; junction bases outside the gene matches: 8. CDR1 and CDR2 from the germline V gene are SGHTA and FQGNSA. The CDR3 contains 15 residues. CDR3 protein: CASSPGGQGLYEQYF. The CDR3 nucleotides are TGTGCCAGCAGCCCGGGGGGACAGGGTCTCTACGAGCAGTACTTC.

As regards this clonotype: A junction end diverges from the germline sequence, so it may reflect a read error. V gene TRBV6-5 combines with J gene TRBJ2-3; D possibly corresponds to TRBD1 (6 bases). CDR1 and CDR2 (germline): MNHEY, SVGAGI. This CDR3 comprises 11 residues. Here the CDR3 DNA reads TGTGCCAGCAGTTACGGACAGCCTTATCCTTTT. It encodes CASSYGQPYPF.

The chain carries TRBV3-1 and TRBJ1-6; tentative D call: TRBD1 (5 bases). V was pared by 1 base and J by 0 bases, with 10 bases between. Per germline, CDR1 LGHDT and CDR2 YNNKEL (reference sequence). CDR3 length: 17 amino acids. CDR3 nucleotide sequence: TGTGCCAGCAGCCAAGGCCCCGGGGGCTCCTATAATTCACCCCTCCACTTT. Residues: CASSQGPGGSYNSPLHF.

This clonotype appeared many times. This chain links TRBV11-2 with TRBJ2-2, with a possible D match to TRBD1 (6 bases). Trimming shortened V by 6 bases and J by 6 bases, and 11 bases separated the two germline ends. This CDR3 region has 13 residues. Germline-derived CDR1 and CDR2 are SGHAT and FQNNGV. Written as DNA, the CDR3 is TGTGCCAGCAGAGAACAGGGTTCCGGGGAGCTGTTTTTT. This translates into CASREQGSGELFF.

This chain joins TRBV6-2 or TRBV6-3 and TRBJ1-5; TRBD1 is a possible D gene (5 bases). CDR1 is MNHEY, CDR2 SVGEGT, per germline. Trimming removed 8 bases at V and 2 bases at J, with 19 bases between. CDR3 length: 16 residues. CDR3 nucleotide sequence: TGTGCCAGCCGCTCTTCGGGGCAGGGCGGCAATCAGCCCCAGCATTTT. Translating gives CASRSSGQGGNQPQHF.

V is TRBV27 and J is TRBJ2-4, with D hard to call. Between the trimmed V and J ends, which lost 6 bases and 0 bases, there was a span of 9 bases. From germline, CDR1 is MNHEY and CDR2 SMNVEV (reference sequence). There are 14 residues in the CDR3. CDR3 protein: CASRESPAKNIQYF. Written as DNA, the CDR3 is TGTGCCAGCAGGGAGAGCCCAGCCAAAAACATTCAGTACTTC.

The chain couples TRBV20-1 to TRBJ2-3; D is unresolved. The V end was cut by 5 bases, the J end by 2 bases, with 5 bases between. In germline, CDR1 is DFQATT, CDR2 SNEGSKA (reference sequence). CDR3 length: 11 amino acids. The CDR3, as DNA: TGCAGTGCTCTCAACACAGATACGCAGTATTTT. It codes for CSALNTDTQYF.